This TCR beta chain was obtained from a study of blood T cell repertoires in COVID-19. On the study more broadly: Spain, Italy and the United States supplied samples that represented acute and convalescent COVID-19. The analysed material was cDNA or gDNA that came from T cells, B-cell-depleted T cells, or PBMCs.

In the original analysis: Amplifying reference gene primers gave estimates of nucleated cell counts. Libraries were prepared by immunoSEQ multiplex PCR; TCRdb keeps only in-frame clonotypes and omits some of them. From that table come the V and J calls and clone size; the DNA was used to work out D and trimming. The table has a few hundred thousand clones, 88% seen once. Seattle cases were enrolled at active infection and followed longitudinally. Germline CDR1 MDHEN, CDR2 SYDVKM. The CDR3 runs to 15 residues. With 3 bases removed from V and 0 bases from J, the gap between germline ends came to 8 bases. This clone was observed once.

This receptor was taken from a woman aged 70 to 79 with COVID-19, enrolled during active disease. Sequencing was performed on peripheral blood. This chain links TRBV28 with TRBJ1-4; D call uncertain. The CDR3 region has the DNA TGTGCCAGCAGTTTTCTCCCTGCAACTAATGAAAAACTGTTTTTT. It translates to CASSFLPATNEKLFF.